The 26 T cell receptor beta chains below were found in one sample sequenced in a study of blood T cell repertoires in COVID-19. Method: immunoSEQ multiplex PCR; TCRdb's copy keeps in-frame clones and lacks some. This sample yields some 260,000 clones, of which about 91% are seen a single time; over 1.3% belongs to the top ten. Sequencing used peripheral blood. Receptors originate from a man at least 80 years old with acute or convalescent COVID-19.

This clone was observed a single time. V is TRBV7-2 and J is TRBJ1-5; no firm D call. The CDR3 loop spans 13 amino acids. Germline CDR1 SGHTA, CDR2 FQGNSA. V was pared by 2 bases and J by 6 bases, with 8 bases between. CDR3 amino acids: CASSLQVPQPQHF. As DNA, the CDR3 is TGTGCCAGCAGCTTACAGGTACCTCAGCCCCAGCATTTT.

The genes are TRBV27 and TRBJ2-7, with 13 bases lining up with TRBD2. The CDR3 is 18 residues long. V was clipped by 0 bases and J by 5 bases; unmatched bases: 10. Germline V gene lookup returns CDR1 MNHEY and CDR2 SMNVEV (reference sequence). CDR3 in amino acids: CASSLSVGLAGEYHEQYF. The DNA for the CDR3 is TGTGCCAGCAGTTTATCCGTCGGACTAGCGGGAGAATACCACGAGCAGTACTTC.

The chain carries TRBV5-6 and TRBJ2-7, with a possible D match to TRBD2 (6 bases). CDR3 length equals 13 residues. V gave up 5 bases and J gave up 3 bases, with 12 bases separating them. The germline gives CDR1 SGHDT, CDR2 YYEEEE. The CDR3 reads CASSWDLNYEQYF. CDR3 nucleotides: TGTGCCAGCAGTTGGGACTTAAACTACGAGCAGTACTTC.

V gene TRBV5-1 combines with J gene TRBJ1-2; D is uncertain. This CDR3 comprises 15 residues. Trimming pared 0 bases from V and 4 bases from J, leaving 13 bases between. The germline gives CDR1 SGHRS, CDR2 YFSETQ. CDR3 residues: CASSLASGALYGYTF. In DNA, the CDR3 is TGCGCCAGCAGCTTGGCATCGGGAGCCCTCTATGGCTACACCTTC.

This clone was found a few times. V and J are TRBV6-5 and TRBJ1-2; D gene uncertain. The CDR3 extends over 13 amino acids. Germline V gene lookup returns CDR1 MNHEY and CDR2 SVGAGI. V was shortened by 5 bases and J by 2 bases, with 9 bases between the two germline ends. CDR3 sequence reads: CASSPTPNYGYTF. In DNA, the CDR3 is TGTGCCAGCAGTCCCACACCCAACTATGGCTACACCTTC.

The chain combines TRBV4-2 with TRBJ2-1, with 8 bases fitting TRBD2. From germline, CDR1 is LGHNA and CDR2 YNFKEQ. The CDR3 is made up of 12 amino acids. The CDR3, as DNA: TGTGGCACTAGCGGAAGAAACAATGAGCAGTTCTTC. Translated: CGTSGRNNEQFF.

About this clone itself: Other nucleotide sequences in the sample specify the same CDR3. V gene TRBV6-6 combines with J gene TRBJ1-2; TRBD1 aligns across 9 bases. The junction had 1 base not matched to a gene; V was cut back by 0 bases and J by 2 bases. Germline assignment: CDR1 MNHNY and CDR2 SVGAGI (reference sequence). The CDR3 runs to 15 residues. CDR3: CASSYSGTGNYGYTF. CDR3 nucleotide sequence: TGTGCCAGCAGTTACTCCGGGACAGGGAACTATGGCTACACCTTC.

This chain uses TRBV19 with TRBJ2-4; 8 bases match TRBD2. Germline V gene sequence: CDR1 LNHDA, CDR2 SQIVND (reference sequence). The CDR3 is 15 amino acids. V shed 8 bases, J shed 9 bases, and the junction held 15 bases outside the gene matches. CDR3 amino acids: CASQSGSATRGIQYF. The CDR3 DNA is TGTGCCAGTCAGAGCGGGAGCGCGACACGTGGCATTCAGTACTTC.

As regards this clone: The sample holds other DNA sequences that translate to the same CDR3. The J gene is TRBJ1-1, the V gene TRBV6-6, with 7 bases lining up with TRBD1. This CDR3 contains 14 residues. From germline, CDR1 is MNHNY and CDR2 SVGAGI (reference sequence). V was clipped by 6 bases and J by 2 bases; unmatched bases: 6. CDR3 in amino acids: CASSQGQPNTEAFF. CDR3 nucleotide sequence: TGTGCCAGCAGCCAGGGACAGCCCAACACTGAAGCTTTCTTT.

The chain links TRBV10-3 to TRBJ2-7, with D possibly being TRBD1 (5 bases). Germline CDR1 ENHRY, CDR2 SYGVKD. The CDR3 covers 14 residues. V dropped 2 bases and J dropped 5 bases, with 13 bases sitting between them. This CDR3 is CAISERQGNDEQYF. As DNA, the CDR3 is TGTGCCATCAGTGAGCGGCAGGGTAACGACGAGCAGTACTTC.

The chain links TRBV3-1 (or the pseudogene TRBV3-2) to TRBJ2-3, with 8 bases that match TRBD1. V was pared by 2 bases and J by 2 bases, with 6 bases of the junction left unmatched. Germline values: CDR1 LGHDT, CDR2 YNNKEL (reference sequence). There are 16 residues in the CDR3. For the CDR3, the DNA is TGTGCCAGCAGCCAACATCAGGGGGCCTTCACAGATACGCAGTATTTT. As protein: CASSQHQGAFTDTQYF.

As to this clone: The same CDR3 also results from other DNA sequences found in this sample. The chain is built from TRBV28 and TRBJ1-5, with D unresolved. The CDR3 loop spans 13 amino acids. The germline V and J ends were trimmed by 3 bases and 0 bases, with 3 bases remaining between them. Germline CDR1 is MDHEN and CDR2 is SYDVKM. CDR3 DNA sequence: TGTGCCAGCAGTTTCAATAGCAATCAGCCCCAGCATTTT. Encoded protein: CASSFNSNQPQHF.

V and J are TRBV19 and TRBJ1-5; 9 bases are a match to TRBD1. Germline loops: CDR1 LNHDA, CDR2 SQIVND (reference sequence). The V gene end was trimmed by 6 bases and the J gene end by 5 bases; junction bases not matched to a gene: 5. There are 14 residues in the CDR3. CDR3 DNA sequence: TGTGCCAGTAGGACAGGGGGGTGGGATCAGCCCCAGCATTTT. This encodes CASRTGGWDQPQHF. The full variable domain, completed using reference TRBV19 and TRBJ1-5, is DGGITQSPKYLFRKEGQNVTLSCEQNLNHDAMYWYRQDPGQGLRLIYYSQIVNDFQKGDIAEGYSVSREKKESFPLTVTSAQKNPTAFYLCASRTGGWDQPQHFGDGTRLSIL.

V gene TRBV6-6 combines with J gene TRBJ2-7, with no clear D. Per the germline V gene, CDR1 is MNHNY and CDR2 is SVGAGI (reference sequence). V lost 2 bases, J lost 6 bases, and 11 bases lay in between. This CDR3 contains 13 residues. CDR3 nucleotides: TGTGCCAGCAGTTACCCTCCTCCCTCCGAGCAGTACTTC. It specifies CASSYPPPSEQYF.

DNA of the CDR3: TGTGCCAGTAGTATTACAGAGAACACTGAAGCTTTCTTT. Translation: CASSITENTEAFF. V is TRBV19 and J is TRBJ1-1; D uncertain. V lost 3 bases and J 1 base, leaving 6 bases between the germline ends. Germline V gene sequence: CDR1 LNHDA, CDR2 SQIVND (reference sequence). The length of the CDR3 is 13 residues.

This clone was found once. The J gene is TRBJ2-1, the V gene TRBV11-1; possibly TRBD2 for D (5 bases). The CDR3 is 15 residues long. Trimming took off 5 bases at V and 10 bases at J, with 21 bases between the two ends. Looked up from germline, CDR1 is SGHAT and CDR2 is FQDESV (reference sequence). Here the CDR3 reads CASSPVGRLTGEQFF. Written as DNA, the CDR3 is TGTGCCAGCAGCCCGGTGGGCAGACTAACCGGGGAGCAGTTCTTC.

This chain links TRBV4-3 with TRBJ1-1; 9 nucleotides line up with TRBD1. In germline, CDR1 is LGHNA, CDR2 YSLEER. Trimming cost V 0 bases and J 5 bases; bases outside gene matches: 10. The CDR3 loop spans 17 amino acids. In nucleotides, the CDR3 is TGCGCCAGCAGCCAAGATCCGACCGGGACAGGGCGAACTGAAGCTTTCTTT. Encoded protein: CASSQDPTGTGRTEAFF.

The chain uses TRBV7-2 and TRBJ2-3; 8 positions agree with TRBD2. This CDR3 has 15 residues. With 6 bases clipped from V and 7 bases from J, the junction kept 12 bases outside the gene matches. Germline loops: CDR1 SGHTA, CDR2 FQGNSA. The CDR3 DNA reads as TGTGCCAGCAGATCCCCGGGACTAGATCGTAATACGCAGTATTTT. It is translated as CASRSPGLDRNTQYF. The complete variable domain, with remaining parts taken from reference TRBV7-2 and TRBJ2-3, reads GAGVSQSPSNKVTEKGKDVELRCDPISGHTALYWYRQSLGQGLEFLIYFQGNSAPDKSGLPSDRFSAERTGGSVSTLTIQRTQQEDSAVYLCASRSPGLDRNTQYFGPGTRLTVL.

This clone is a singleton in its sample. J is TRBJ2-1 and V is TRBV2; 8 nucleotides match TRBD1. From germline, CDR1 is SNHLY and CDR2 FYNNEI. The V segment lost 4 bases and the J segment 6 bases; nucleotides outside the gene matches: 8. This CDR3 comprises 15 residues. In nucleotides, the CDR3 is TGTGCCAGCAGTGTAAGGACAGGGATTGGCAATGAGCAGTTCTTC. This gives the protein CASSVRTGIGNEQFF.

The V and J genes are TRBV9 and TRBJ2-5, with 12 bases fitting TRBD2. V was pared by 0 bases and J by 6 bases, with 6 bases of the junction left unmatched. Germline V lookup: CDR1 SGDLS, CDR2 YYNGEE. This CDR3 contains 16 residues. Written as DNA, the CDR3 is TGTGCCAGCAGCGTAGGACTAGCGGGAGAGCAGAAGACCCAGTACTTC. This encodes CASSVGLAGEQKTQYF.

The J gene is TRBJ2-1, the V gene TRBV6-2 or TRBV6-3; TRBD2 agrees at 7 bases. V shed 2 bases, J shed 0 bases, and the junction held 1 base outside the gene matches. CDR3 size: 15 residues. Looked up from germline, CDR1 is MNHEY and CDR2 is SVGEGT. The CDR3 loop reads CASSYRDYSYNEQFF. CDR3 nucleotides: TGTGCCAGCAGTTACCGGGACTACTCCTACAATGAGCAGTTCTTC.

The chain carries TRBV3-1 (or the pseudogene TRBV3-2) and TRBJ1-6, with D perhaps TRBD1 (5 bases). The V gene's germline CDR1 is LGHDT and CDR2 YNNKEL (reference sequence). V gave up 1 base and J gave up 6 bases, with 16 bases separating them. The CDR3 loop spans 17 amino acids. The CDR3 is CASSQGVSTASNSPLHF. CDR3 nucleotide sequence: TGTGCCAGCAGCCAAGGAGTTTCGACAGCAAGTAATTCACCCCTCCACTTT.

V and J are TRBV3-1 (or the pseudogene TRBV3-2) and TRBJ1-5; a weak D match, TRBD1 (5 bases). CDR3 length equals 15 residues. Germline V gene sequence: CDR1 LGHDT, CDR2 YNNKEL (reference sequence). V lost 0 bases and J 4 bases, leaving 10 bases between the germline ends. The CDR3 DNA is TGTGCCAGCAGCCAAGATGGTCAGGGAAATCAGCCCCAGCATTTT. Translating gives CASSQDGQGNQPQHF.

The chain employs TRBV19 and TRBJ2-7; D may be TRBD2 (6 bases). The CDR3 spans 16 residues. CDR1 is LNHDA and CDR2 is SQIVND in the germline V gene (reference sequence). V was pared by 0 bases and J by 2 bases, with 14 bases between. The CDR3 DNA follows: TGTGCCAGTAGTATAGAGTTAGCGGCCTTAGCCTACGAGCAGTACTTC. Translated, it gives CASSIELAALAYEQYF.

This clone appeared once. The rearrangement joins TRBV4-1 to TRBJ2-7; D possibly corresponds to TRBD2 (6 bases). The length of the CDR3 is 14 residues. V was trimmed by 0 bases and J by 4 bases, leaving 10 bases between them. Per germline, CDR1 MGHRA and CDR2 YSYEKL. CDR3 bases: TGCGCCAGCAGCCAAGAGCGGGGTTCTTACGAGCAGTACTTC. It yields the protein CASSQERGSYEQYF.

J is TRBJ2-1 and V is TRBV7-2; D unclear. The V gene lost 0 bases and the J gene lost 7 bases, with 7 bases spanning the gap. The germline V gene encodes CDR1 SGHTA and CDR2 FQGNSA. The CDR3 consists of 13 residues. CDR3 nucleotide sequence: TGTGCCAGCAGCTTAGCAGCCGTTAATGAGCAGTTCTTC. Its protein is CASSLAAVNEQFF. The entire variable domain, with the rest obtained from reference TRBV7-2 and TRBJ2-1, is as follows: GAGVSQSPSNKVTEKGKDVELRCDPISGHTALYWYRQSLGQGLEFLIYFQGNSAPDKSGLPSDRFSAERTGGSVSTLTIQRTQQEDSAVYLCASSLAAVNEQFFGPGTRLTVL.